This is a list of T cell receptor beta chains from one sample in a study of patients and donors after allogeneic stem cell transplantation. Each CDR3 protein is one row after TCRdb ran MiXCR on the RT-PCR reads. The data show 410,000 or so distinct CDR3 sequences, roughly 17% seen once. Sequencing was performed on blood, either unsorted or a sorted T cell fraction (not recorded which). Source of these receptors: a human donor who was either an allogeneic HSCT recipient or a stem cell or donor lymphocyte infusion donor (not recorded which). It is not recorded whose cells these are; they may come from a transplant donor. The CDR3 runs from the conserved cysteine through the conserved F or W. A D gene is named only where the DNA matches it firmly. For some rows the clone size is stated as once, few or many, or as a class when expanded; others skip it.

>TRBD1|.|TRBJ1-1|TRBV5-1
CASSAGTGFEAFF
TGCGCCAGCAGCGCCGGGACAGGGTTTGAAGCTTTCTTT
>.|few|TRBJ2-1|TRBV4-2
CASSQEGSNSFDEQFF
TGTGCCAGCAGCCAAGAAGGGTCGAACAGTTTTGATGAGCAGTTCTTC
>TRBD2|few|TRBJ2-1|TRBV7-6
CASSLVSGRAGDNEQFF
TGTGCCAGCAGCTTAGTCTCCGGGAGGGCCGGGGACAATGAGCAGTTCTTC
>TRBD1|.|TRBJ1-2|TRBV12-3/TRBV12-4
CASTRQGANYGYTF
TGTGCCAGCACCAGACAGGGGGCAAACTATGGCTACACCTTC
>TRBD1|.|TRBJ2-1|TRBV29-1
CSVQWGQVTREQFF
TGCAGCGTTCAGTGGGGACAGGTTACACGTGAGCAGTTCTTC
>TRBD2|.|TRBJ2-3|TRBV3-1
CASSQVSLAGGYTDTQYF
TGTGCCAGCAGCCAAGTGTCCCTAGCGGGGGGGTACACAGATACGCAGTATTTT
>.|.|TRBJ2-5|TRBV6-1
CASSAGLAQETQYF
TGTGCCAGCAGTGCCGGACTCGCTCAAGAGACCCAGTACTTC
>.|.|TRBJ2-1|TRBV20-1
CSARDPRDVKQFF
TGCAGTGCTAGAGACCCCCGGGACGTCAAGCAGTTCTTC
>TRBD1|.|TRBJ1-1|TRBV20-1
CSGPGQGSTEAFF
TGCAGTGGCCCGGGACAGGGGTCCACTGAAGCTTTCTTT
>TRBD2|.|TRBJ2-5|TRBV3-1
CASSFPGLAGGQETQYF
TGTGCCAGCAGCTTCCCGGGACTAGCGGGAGGCCAAGAGACCCAGTACTTC
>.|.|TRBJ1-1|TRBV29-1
CSVVPQLGPTEAFF
TGCAGCGTTGTGCCTCAGCTGGGGCCCACTGAAGCTTTCTTT
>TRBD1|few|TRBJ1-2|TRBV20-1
CSAPDRVHGYTF
TGCAGTGCCCCGGACAGGGTTCATGGCTACACCTTC
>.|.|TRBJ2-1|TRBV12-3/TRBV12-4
CASSLAVWGPEQFF
TGTGCCAGCAGTTTAGCCGTATGGGGGCCAGAGCAGTTCTTC
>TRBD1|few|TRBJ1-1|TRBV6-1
CASSRQGRMNTEAFF
TGTGCCAGCAGCCGACAGGGGAGGATGAACACTGAAGCTTTCTTT
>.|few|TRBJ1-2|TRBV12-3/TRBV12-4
CASSPSRRVYGYTF
TGTGCCAGCAGTCCCTCTCGACGGGTCTATGGCTACACCTTC
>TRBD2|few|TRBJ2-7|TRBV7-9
CASSSPLGGGPYEQYF
TGTGCCAGCAGCTCCCCCTTGGGGGGAGGGCCGTACGAGCAGTACTTC
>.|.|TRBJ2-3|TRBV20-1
CSARITSTDTQYF
TGCAGTGCTAGAATCACTAGCACAGATACGCAGTATTTT
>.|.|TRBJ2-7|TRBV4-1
CASSQPGTWNSYEQYF
TGCGCCAGCAGCCAGCCCGGGACGTGGAACTCCTACGAGCAGTACTTC
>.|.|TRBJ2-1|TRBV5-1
CASSGTLAAEGPTYNEQFF
TGCGCCAGCAGCGGAACCTTAGCGGCTGAAGGGCCTACCTACAATGAGCAGTTCTTC
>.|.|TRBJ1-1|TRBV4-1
CASSQEGLVAFF
TGCGCCAGCAGCCAAGAAGGGCTCGTAGCTTTCTTT
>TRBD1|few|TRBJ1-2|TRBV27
CASSLSLDRGTRYGYTF
TGTGCCAGCAGTTTATCCCTCGACAGGGGGACTCGGTATGGCTACACCTTC
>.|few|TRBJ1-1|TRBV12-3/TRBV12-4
CASSPRQSLNTEAFF
TGTGCCAGCAGTCCGAGACAGAGCTTGAACACTGAAGCTTTCTTT
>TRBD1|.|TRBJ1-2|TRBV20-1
CSGLRDSYGYTF
TGCAGCGGTCTCCGGGACAGCTATGGCTACACCTTC
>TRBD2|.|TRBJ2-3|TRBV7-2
CASSLKGLAGGPGTQYF
TGTGCCAGCAGCTTAAAAGGGCTAGCGGGAGGGCCGGGTACGCAGTATTTT
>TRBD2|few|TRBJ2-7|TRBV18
CASSPGLAGPEQYF
TGTGCCAGCTCACCGGGACTAGCGGGGCCAGAGCAGTACTTC
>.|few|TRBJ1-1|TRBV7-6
CASSLYAAGLNTEAFF
TGTGCCAGCAGCTTATATGCGGCAGGCCTGAACACTGAAGCTTTCTTT
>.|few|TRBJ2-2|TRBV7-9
CASSWGETKGTGELFF
TGTGCCAGCAGCTGGGGCGAGACGAAAGGCACCGGGGAGCTGTTTTTT
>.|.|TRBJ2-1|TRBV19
CARRGTGEQFF
TGTGCCAGGAGGGGGACGGGGGAGCAGTTCTTC
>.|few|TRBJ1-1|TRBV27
CASSLYGQNTEAFF
TGTGCCAGCAGTTTATATGGGCAGAACACTGAAGCTTTCTTT
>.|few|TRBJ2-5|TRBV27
CASSFGATQETQYF
TGTGCCAGCAGTTTTGGAGCGACCCAAGAGACCCAGTACTTC
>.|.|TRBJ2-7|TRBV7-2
CASSLGQIHSYEQYF
TGTGCCAGCAGCTTAGGCCAAATACACTCCTACGAGCAGTACTTC
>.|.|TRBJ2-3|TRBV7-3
CASSSRKTDTQYF
TGTGCCAGCAGCTCTAGGAAGACAGATACGCAGTATTTT
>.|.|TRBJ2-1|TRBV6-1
CASLAGVGSGEQFF
TGTGCCAGCCTAGCAGGAGTGGGGTCAGGTGAGCAGTTCTTC
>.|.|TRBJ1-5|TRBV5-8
CASSWGGGSGNQPQHF
TGTGCCAGCAGCTGGGGGGGTGGGTCTGGCAATCAGCCCCAGCATTTT
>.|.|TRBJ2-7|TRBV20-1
CSASSGTPYEQYF
TGCAGTGCTAGCTCCGGGACTCCCTACGAGCAGTACTTC
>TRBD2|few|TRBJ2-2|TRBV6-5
CASSYSGGTSGRSGELFF
TGTGCCAGCAGTTACTCTGGTGGGACTAGCGGGAGGTCCGGGGAGCTGTTTTTT
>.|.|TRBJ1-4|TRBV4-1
CASSYGQRANEKLFF
TGCGCCAGCAGCTACGGACAGAGGGCGAATGAAAAACTGTTTTTT
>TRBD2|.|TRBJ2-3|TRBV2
CASSENRAGGPTDTQYF
TGTGCCAGCAGTGAGAATCGAGCGGGAGGGCCGACAGATACGCAGTATTTT
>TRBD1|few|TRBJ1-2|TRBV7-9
CASSLQGVEDGYTF
TGTGCCAGCAGCTTACAGGGGGTTGAAGATGGCTACACCTTC
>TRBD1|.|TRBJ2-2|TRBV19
CASSIGGGHTGELFF
TGTGCCAGTAGTATAGGAGGGGGCCACACCGGGGAGCTGTTTTTT
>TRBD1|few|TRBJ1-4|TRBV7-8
CASSTLTGPEKLFF
TGTGCCAGCAGCACACTGACAGGGCCTGAAAAACTGTTTTTT
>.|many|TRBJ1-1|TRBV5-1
CASSKNTEAFF
TGCGCCAGCAGCAAGAACACTGAAGCTTTCTTT
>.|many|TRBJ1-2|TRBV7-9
CASSLTDRRYGYTF
TGTGCCAGCAGCTTGACCGACAGGAGATATGGCTACACCTTC
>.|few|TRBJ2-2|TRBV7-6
CASSLEGDGTGELFF
TGTGCCAGCAGCTTAGAAGGTGATGGCACCGGGGAGCTGTTTTTT
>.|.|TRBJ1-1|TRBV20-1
CSARRDPNTEAFF
TGCAGTGCTAGACGTGACCCGAACACTGAAGCTTTCTTT
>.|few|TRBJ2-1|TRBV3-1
CASSQVTYNEQFF
TGTGCCAGCAGCCAAGTCACCTACAATGAGCAGTTCTTC
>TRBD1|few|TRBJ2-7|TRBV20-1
CSASSRHNRDRAFYEQYF
TGCAGTGCTAGTAGTCGACACAACCGGGACAGGGCGTTCTACGAGCAGTACTTC